The 15 T cell receptor beta chains in this list originate from one sample, sequenced in a study of shared clonotypes between healthy human individuals. Generated by immunoSEQ multiplex PCR, the TCRdb table keeps only in-frame clones and is missing some. The table lists roughly 1.4 million clones, around 98.5% of them singletons, with about 0.4% in the top ten. Sequenced input: naive CD4+ T cells sorted from blood. As to subset: CD45RA+ positively selected. Receptors were obtained from a man aged 25 to 40 in good health.

Comments on this clone: The same CDR3 also results from other DNA sequences found in this sample. The chain joins TRBV14 to TRBJ1-1, with a tentative D call TRBD1 (5 bases). CDR3 size: 14 residues. Looked up from germline, CDR1 is SGHDN and CDR2 is FVKESK. Trimming cost V 1 base and J 4 bases, with 10 bases left between them. The CDR3 DNA is TGTGCCAGCAGCCAAGTGAGAGGGGCCACTGAAGCTTTCTTT. Its protein is CASSQVRGATEAFF. The full variable domain, its missing parts supplied by reference TRBV14 and TRBJ1-1, is EAGVTQFPSHSVIEKGQTVTLRCDPISGHDNLYWYRRVMGKEIKFLLHFVKESKQDESGMPNNRFLAERTGGTYSTLKVQPAELEDSGVYFCASSQVRGATEAFFGQGTRLTVV.

The V gene is TRBV6-1, the J gene TRBJ1-2; tentatively, D is TRBD1 (5 bases). Trimming took off 2 bases at V and 4 bases at J, with 8 bases between the two ends. CDR1 is MNHNS and CDR2 is SASEGT in the germline V gene. This CDR3 region has 13 residues. CDR3 region: CASSENGAYGYTF. Here the CDR3 DNA reads TGTGCCAGCAGTGAAAACGGGGCCTATGGCTACACCTTC.

This clone was recorded once. The chain employs TRBV5-5 and TRBJ2-5, with D hard to call. The CDR3 covers 14 residues. Trimming cost V 4 bases and J 5 bases, with 15 bases left between them. CDR1 is SGHKS and CDR2 is YYEKEE in the germline V gene (reference sequence). CDR3 residues: CASSGISRSETQYF. The CDR3 DNA reads TGTGCCAGCAGCGGAATTTCCCGGAGTGAGACCCAGTACTTC.

About this clone: Other nucleotide sequences from this sample produce the same CDR3. J is TRBJ2-5 and V is TRBV5-1, with 10 nucleotides matching TRBD1. Losses at the gene ends were 3 bases for V and 2 bases for J; bases not matched to a gene: 4. Germline CDR1 is SGHRS and CDR2 is YFSETQ. The CDR3 length is 15 residues. CDR3 nucleotide sequence: TGCGCCAGCAGCTCCGGGACAGGGGCGCAAGAGACCCAGTACTTC. Amino acids: CASSSGTGAQETQYF. The full variable domain, rest sourced from reference TRBV5-1 and TRBJ2-5, is KAGVTQTPRYLIKTRGQQVTLSCSPISGHRSVSWYQQTPGQGLQFLFEYFSETQRNKGNFPGRFSGRQFSNSRSEMNVSTLELGDSALYLCASSSGTGAQETQYFGPGTRLLVL.

The rearrangement joins TRBV7-9 to TRBJ1-2, with 8 bases lining up with TRBD1. The CDR3 has 14 residues. The trim removed 1 base at V and 7 bases at J, leaving 5 bases unmatched. From germline, CDR1 is SEHNR and CDR2 FQNEAQ (reference sequence). The CDR3 is CASSLEDRVGGYTF. The CDR3 bases are TGTGCCAGCAGCTTAGAGGACAGGGTAGGTGGCTACACCTTC.

The V gene is TRBV5-1, the J gene TRBJ2-2; no firm D call. The V gene lost 4 bases and the J gene lost 4 bases, with 20 bases spanning the gap. Germline V gene sequence: CDR1 SGHRS, CDR2 YFSETQ. The CDR3 sequence is 17 residues long. This CDR3 is CASSQPRLGLSTGELFF. CDR3 coding DNA: TGCGCCAGCAGCCAACCCCGATTAGGGTTAAGCACCGGGGAGCTGTTTTTT.

The rearrangement joins TRBV29-1 to TRBJ1-5; 11 bases are a match to TRBD1. Unmatched junction bases numbered 6, after V lost 7 bases and J lost 7 bases. This CDR3 has 13 residues. Germline V gene data show CDR1 as SQVTM and CDR2 as ANQGSEA. DNA of the CDR3: TGCAGCGCCCGGACAGGGGGCGGGCAGCCCCAGCATTTT. Translation: CSARTGGGQPQHF.

V and J are TRBV6-5 and TRBJ2-3; 9 bases map to TRBD2. This CDR3 contains 14 residues. V lost 6 bases and J lost 9; bases outside the gene matches: 10. Germline V gene data show CDR1 as MNHEY and CDR2 as SVGAGI. The CDR3 nucleotides are TGTGCCAGCAGCCCTAGCGGGGAATTACTAACGCAGTATTTT. Protein: CASSPSGELLTQYF.

The chain uses TRBV7-9 and TRBJ2-7; the D call may be TRBD1 or TRBD2 (6 bases each). Germline V lookup: CDR1 SEHNR, CDR2 FQNEAQ (reference sequence). This CDR3 comprises 16 residues. Trimming stripped 5 bases from V and 2 bases from J, with 19 bases between. The DNA of the CDR3 is TGTGCCAGCAGCGAGAGAGGAGGGGGACACCCCTACGAGCAGTACTTC. Protein sequence: CASSERGGGHPYEQYF.

The chain employs TRBV15 and TRBJ2-7; TRBD1 might be the D (5 bases). V lost 6 bases to trimming and J lost 2 bases, with 14 bases between them. The CDR3 covers 14 residues. CDR1 is LNHNV, CDR2 YYDKDF, per germline (reference sequence). The CDR3 nucleotides read TGTGCCACCAGGCCCAGGGTAAGAGCCTACGAGCAGTACTTC. This sequence encodes CATRPRVRAYEQYF.

This rearrangement joins TRBV18 to TRBJ2-3; 9 positions agree with TRBD1. J lost 9 bases, V lost 3 bases, and 10 bases had no gene match. The CDR3 loop spans 15 amino acids. Germline V gives CDR1 KGHSH, CDR2 LQKENI. The CDR3, as DNA: TGTGCCAGCTCACCGGACAGGGGCCGCTGGACCACGCAGTATTTT. Translated, it gives CASSPDRGRWTTQYF.

This chain joins TRBV19 and TRBJ2-1; TRBD2 is a possible D gene (5 bases). Germline V gene lookup returns CDR1 LNHDA and CDR2 SQIVND (reference sequence). The V end lost 9 bases, the J end lost 2 bases, and 17 bases lay between the germline ends. CDR3 size: 15 residues. CDR3 sequence: CASNTKGVPYNEQFF. The CDR3 DNA reads as TGTGCCAGCAATACGAAGGGAGTACCCTACAATGAGCAGTTCTTC.

The chain couples TRBV27 to TRBJ1-5; unclear D gene. With 2 bases removed from V and 1 base from J, the gap between germline ends came to 9 bases. CDR3 length: 15 amino acids. In germline, CDR1 is MNHEY, CDR2 SMNVEV (reference sequence). DNA of the CDR3: TGTGCCAGCAGTTTAATAGGGATAAGCAATCAGCCCCAGCATTTT. It yields the protein CASSLIGISNQPQHF.

V is TRBV5-6 and J is TRBJ1-1; D possibly corresponds to TRBD1 (6 bases). CDR3 length: 13 amino acids. V dropped 3 bases and J dropped 11 bases, with 17 bases sitting between them. Germline assignment: CDR1 SGHDT and CDR2 YYEEEE. For the CDR3, the DNA is TGTGCCAGCAGCTCCCGTCTCCCCGGGGGCGCTTTCTTT. Translated, it gives CASSSRLPGGAFF.

V gene TRBV6-1 combines with J gene TRBJ2-7; 10 nucleotides line up with TRBD1. Trimming at V came to 6 bases and at J to 2 bases, leaving 7 bases not matched to a gene. This CDR3 is built from 15 residues. Germline V gives CDR1 MNHNS, CDR2 SASEGT. In DNA form, the CDR3 reads TGTGCCAGCAGGACGACAGGGGGCAGGACCTACGAGCAGTACTTC. Translated: CASRTTGGRTYEQYF.